The sequence of this T cell receptor beta chain was determined in a study of T cell responses to AZD1222 COVID-19 vaccine. As for the study in general: Pooling covered second doses at about 4 or about 12 weeks. Findings of the study overall: White British people made up most donors, females outnumbered males, and clonal diversity was possibly underestimated. Spike-specific TCR depth and breadth grew after two AZD1222 doses. Targeting of unmutated variant regions was reportedly seen in nearly half of spike-specific TCRs.

This CDR3 has 13 residues. V lost 6 bases and J lost 7; bases outside the gene matches: 6. The germline CDR1 and CDR2 sequences are LNHDA and SQIVND (reference sequence). Concerning this clone itself: Its matching antigen is unknown.

Generated by immunoSEQ multiplex PCR, the TCRdb table keeps only in-frame clones and is missing some. Among about 120,000 clones listed, 91% were seen once. The TCR originated in an adult in good health. The sequences come from peripheral blood, collected on day 0 of AZD1222 vaccination. The chain carries TRBV19 and TRBJ1-3; 7 bases align to TRBD1. The DNA for the CDR3 is TGTGCCAGTAGGACGACAGGGACCAACACCATATATTTT. This encodes CASRTTGTNTIYF.